The 17 T cell receptor beta chains in this list originate from one sample, sequenced in a study of OX40 agonist ivuxolimab in advanced cancers. Some clones are missing from TCRdb's copy, which holds only in-frame ones; the method was immunoSEQ multiplex PCR. The table includes 40,000 to 60,000 clones, around nine tenths detected once. This specimen was CD4+ or CD8+ T cells sorted from blood, taken in a trial of the OX40 agonist ivuxolimab. These TCRs come from an adult with an advanced solid tumor such as melanoma, head and neck, liver or kidney cancer.

V is TRBV11-3 and J is TRBJ2-2; weak D call: TRBD2 (5 bases). The CDR3 runs to 16 residues. V gave up 5 bases and J gave up 6 bases, with 19 bases separating them. Germline V gives CDR1 SGHNT, CDR2 YENEEA. The CDR3 sequence is CASSPPREESPGELFF. The CDR3 DNA sequence: TGTGCCAGCAGCCCCCCCCGGGAAGAGTCCCCCGGGGAGCTGTTTTTT.

The chain is built from TRBV10-3 and TRBJ2-3; D tentatively reads TRBD1 or TRBD2 (5 bases each). The CDR3 sequence is 14 residues long. Germline CDR1 ENHRY, CDR2 SYGVKD. Trimming left V 6 bases short and J 2 bases short, with 12 bases between. CDR3 nucleotide sequence: TGTGCCATCAGGGGGGTGGGATTCACAGATACGCAGTATTTT. This codes for CAIRGVGFTDTQYF.

This clone showed up just a few times. Other nucleotide sequences from this sample produce the same CDR3. The rearrangement uses TRBV11-2 and TRBJ2-3, with no clear D. Trimming pared 4 bases from V and 7 bases from J, leaving 3 bases between. The CDR3 is 10 residues long. The germline V gene has CDR1 SGHAT and CDR2 FQNNGV. Here the CDR3 reads CASSYNTQYF. The CDR3 nucleotides read TGTGCCAGCAGCTACAATACGCAGTATTTT.

The rearrangement joins TRBV6-1 to TRBJ1-1; no clear D. Between the trimmed V and J ends, which lost 6 bases and 8 bases, there was a span of 16 bases. The CDR3 consists of 13 residues. Germline V gene sequence: CDR1 MNHNS, CDR2 SASEGT. This CDR3 is CASSYPDSHEAFF. The DNA of the CDR3 is TGTGCCAGCAGCTATCCGGACTCCCACGAAGCTTTCTTT.

The chain has TRBV6-1 and TRBJ2-2; unclear D gene. Germline values: CDR1 MNHNS, CDR2 SASEGT. Trimming removed 7 bases from V and 3 bases from J, with 12 bases in between. There are 14 residues in the CDR3. The CDR3 bases are TGTGCCAGCAAGGTCCTAGAAGACACCGGGGAGCTGTTTTTT. It translates to CASKVLEDTGELFF.

The rearrangement uses TRBV7-8 and TRBJ2-7; D not certain. The CDR3 consists of 18 residues. The germline V gene encodes CDR1 SGHVS and CDR2 FQNEAQ. V shed 1 base and J shed 5 bases, with 24 bases lying between them. CDR3 residues: CASSLGVARKTLKNEQYF. The CDR3 DNA follows: TGTGCCAGCAGCTTAGGCGTGGCGAGGAAAACCCTAAAAAACGAGCAGTACTTC.

V and J are TRBV19 and TRBJ2-1; 7 bases line up with TRBD2. The CDR3 runs to 16 residues. Trimming at V came to 4 bases and at J to 1 base, leaving 7 bases not matched to a gene. Germline loops: CDR1 LNHDA, CDR2 SQIVND (reference sequence). This CDR3 reads CASSNPSGSSYNEQFF. Written as DNA, the CDR3 is TGTGCCAGTAGTAACCCTAGCGGCAGTTCCTACAATGAGCAGTTCTTC.

CDR3 sequence reads: CASSPGTVLSYEQYF. The CDR3 DNA sequence: TGTGCCAGCAGTCCAGGGACAGTACTCTCCTACGAGCAGTACTTC. This sequence joins TRBV28 and TRBJ2-7; 7 bases map to TRBD1. The CDR3 consists of 15 residues. Per the germline V gene, CDR1 is MDHEN and CDR2 is SYDVKM. J gave up 0 bases and V 5 bases, and 7 bases lay outside the gene matches.

V is TRBV5-5 and J is TRBJ2-1; 12 bases line up with TRBD2. With 4 bases clipped from V and 4 bases from J, the junction kept 3 bases outside the gene matches. The germline CDR1 and CDR2 sequences are SGHKS and YYEKEE (reference sequence). This CDR3 has 15 amino acids. The CDR3 protein is CASSPLAGGYNEQFF. CDR3 in DNA: TGTGCCAGCAGCCCGCTAGCGGGGGGGTACAATGAGCAGTTCTTC.

The count of this clone is one. This sequence joins TRBV14 and TRBJ2-7; D might be TRBD2 (5 bases). Trimming stripped 0 bases from V and 5 bases from J, with 14 bases between. There are 15 residues in the CDR3. Germline V CDR1 and CDR2: SGHDN, FVKESK. CDR3 protein: CASSQDLAGLDEQYF. The CDR3 DNA reads as TGTGCCAGCAGCCAAGATCTTGCGGGTCTTGACGAGCAGTACTTC.

The chain couples TRBV28 to TRBJ1-1; D gene unclear. The CDR3 loop spans 14 amino acids. Trimming pared 8 bases from V and 1 base from J, leaving 14 bases between. The germline V gene encodes CDR1 MDHEN and CDR2 SYDVKM. In DNA, the CDR3 is TGTGCCAGCCACGAACCCCGATCGAACACTGAAGCTTTCTTT. It translates to CASHEPRSNTEAFF. The full variable domain, its missing parts supplied by reference TRBV28 and TRBJ1-1, is DVKVTQSSRYLVKRTGEKVFLECVQDMDHENMFWYRQDPGLGLRLIYFSYDVKMKEKGDIPEGYSVSREKKERFSLILESASTNQTSMYLCASHEPRSNTEAFFGQGTRLTVV.

The genes are TRBV14 and TRBJ2-7; D perhaps matches TRBD1 (5 bases). Germline loops: CDR1 SGHDN, CDR2 FVKESK. V was clipped by 5 bases and J by 4 bases, with 24 bases between them. This CDR3 is built from 17 residues. CDR3 protein: CASSKLLDNPNPYEQYF. CDR3 nucleotides: TGTGCCAGCAGCAAACTCCTGGACAATCCAAACCCATACGAGCAGTACTTC.

The rearrangement joins TRBV5-4 to TRBJ2-7; the D gene is possibly TRBD1 (5 bases). The CDR3 has 13 amino acids. With 3 bases removed from V and 0 bases from J, the gap between germline ends came to 7 bases. Germline loops: CDR1 SGHNT, CDR2 YYREEE (reference sequence). This chain's CDR3 is CASSSTVSYEQYF. DNA of the CDR3: TGTGCCAGCAGCTCGACAGTCTCCTACGAGCAGTACTTC. Looking up the rest from reference TRBV5-4 and TRBJ2-7 gives the full variable domain: ETGVTQSPTHLIKTRGQQVTLRCSSQSGHNTVSWYQQALGQGPQFIFQYYREEENGRGNFPPRFSGLQFPNYSSELNVNALELDDSALYLCASSSTVSYEQYFGPGTRLTVT.

This clone turned up a few times. In nucleotides, the CDR3 is TGCGCCAGCAGCCTCGGGACTAGCGGGAGCGCGACAGATACGCAGTATTTT. It yields the protein CASSLGTSGSATDTQYF. V usage is TRBV4-1 and J usage is TRBJ2-3; 14 bases match TRBD2. This CDR3 has 17 residues. J was trimmed by 3 bases and V by 4 bases; bases with no gene match: 6. Germline V CDR1 and CDR2: MGHRA, YSYEKL.

Note on this clone: Compared with germline, one end of the junction differs, possibly owing to a read error. Other nucleotide sequences in the sample specify the same CDR3. The chain recombines TRBV27 with TRBJ2-7; a weak D match, TRBD1 (7 bases). Germline values: CDR1 MNHEY, CDR2 SMNVEV (reference sequence). The CDR3 has 16 amino acids. CDR3 bases: TGCGCCAGCAGACTAGAAGGGACAACAGGGGACTACGAGCAGTACTTC. Translation: CASRLEGTTGDYEQYF.

The V gene is TRBV7-9, the J gene TRBJ2-1; 9 bases line up with TRBD2. The CDR3 runs to 16 residues. From germline, CDR1 is SEHNR and CDR2 FQNEAQ (reference sequence). V lost 5 bases and J lost 7; bases outside the gene matches: 12. CDR3 DNA: TGTGCCAGCAGCCATGAGTTACTAGCGGGTGAGAATGAGCAGTTCTTC. Residues: CASSHELLAGENEQFF.

This clone appeared once. V is TRBV6-6 and J is TRBJ2-7; 8 nucleotides align to TRBD1. V shed 5 bases, J shed 6 bases, and the junction held 6 bases outside the gene matches. This CDR3 has 13 amino acids. The germline V gene has CDR1 MNHNY and CDR2 SVGAGI (reference sequence). The CDR3 DNA sequence: TGTGCCAGCAGTACGGACAGGGTGTTCGAGCAGTACTTC. This translates into CASSTDRVFEQYF.